This TCR beta chain comes out of a study of blood T cell repertoires in COVID-19. The protocol was immunoSEQ multiplex PCR, while the TCRdb copy is restricted to in-frame clones and leaves out a portion. The sample consists of around 380,000 clones, more than 70% of them appearing once. CDR3 size: 14 residues. V was cut by 4 bases and J by 1 base, with 9 bases left in between. The germline V gene has CDR1 SGHNT and CDR2 YYREEE (reference sequence). Clinical histories supplied by participants themselves formed the basis of cohort assignment. This sequence joins TRBV5-4 and TRBJ2-1; D not resolved. The sample was PBMCs or T cells enriched from blood (not recorded which). The receptor comes from a man aged 30 to 45 who had recovered from COVID-19. CDR3 sequence reads: CASSHGSSYNEQFF. CDR3 DNA: TGTGCCAGCAGCCACGGTAGTTCCTACAATGAGCAGTTCTTC.